What follows describes a single T cell receptor beta chain. Germline CDR1 is SGHKS and CDR2 is YYEKEE (reference sequence). The ends were cut back, 0 bases at V and 4 bases at J, with 10 bases in the middle. The CDR3 contains 14 residues. This entry is derived from a study of blood T cell repertoires in COVID-19. Study-level information: Sites in the United States, Italy and Spain provided acute and convalescent COVID-19 samples. From T cells, B-cell-depleted T cells, or PBMCs came the material, which was cDNA or gDNA.

Authors' analysis steps: For nucleated cells, counts were estimated from reference gene primer amplification. TCRdb's table, derived via immunoSEQ multiplex PCR, lists solely in-frame clones and lacks some. The D gene and trimming were derived from the DNA, and the V and J assignments and clone size from that table. The table shows over 200,000 clones, with 83% occurring only once. This TCR came from a woman aged 40 to 55 with active or convalescent COVID-19. Sequenced: peripheral blood. The chain joins TRBV5-5 to TRBJ1-1; D call uncertain. The DNA of the CDR3 is TGTGCCAGCAGCTTGGGGGTGGGGAGCACTGAAGCTTTCTTT. Translated: CASSLGVGSTEAFF.